The rows below give T cell receptor beta chains drawn from one sample of a study of T cell responses to AZD1222 COVID-19 vaccine. Here immunoSEQ multiplex PCR was the method, and the copy in TCRdb shows in-frame clones only, minus some. The profile covers around 140,000 clones, with approximately 92% appearing a single time and around 1.6% taken by the ten largest. The input for sequencing was peripheral blood, taken on day 0 of AZD1222 vaccination. These receptors were obtained from an adult in good health. Each CDR3 is given with its conserved first and last residue. Each record gives: CDR3 length, clone size, J gene, V gene, D gene, CDR3 DNA, CDR3 protein. D genes are given only for firm matches. Expanded clones are given a class, and other clones once, few, many or no size at all.

len: 18; abundance: -; j_gene: TRBJ1-1; v_gene: TRBV25-1; d_gene: TRBD1; CDR3nt: TGTGCCAGCAGTGATTACCGGGACAGGGTATTTGGTGAGACTGAAGCTTTCTTT; CDR3aa: CASSDYRDRVFGETEAFF
len: 15; abundance: once; j_gene: TRBJ1-6; v_gene: TRBV28; d_gene: TRBD1; CDR3nt: TGTGCCAGCAGTTTTCCGGACAGGGGGCTCTCACCCCTCCACTTT; CDR3aa: CASSFPDRGLSPLHF
len: 15; abundance: -; j_gene: TRBJ1-6; v_gene: TRBV7-9; d_gene: -; CDR3nt: TGTGCCAGCAGCTTACCGGCAGACTATAATTCACCCCTCCACTTT; CDR3aa: CASSLPADYNSPLHF
len: 17; abundance: -; j_gene: TRBJ1-5; v_gene: TRBV23-1; d_gene: -; CDR3nt: TGCGCCAGCAGTCAATCTCCGAGGGCGCATAGCAATCAGCCCCAGCATTTT; CDR3aa: CASSQSPRAHSNQPQHF
len: 16; abundance: -; j_gene: TRBJ2-5; v_gene: TRBV4-1; d_gene: -; CDR3nt: TGCGCCAGCAGCCAAGACCCGGGATCCTGGGGAGAGACCCAGTACTTC; CDR3aa: CASSQDPGSWGETQYF
len: 14; abundance: -; j_gene: TRBJ1-4; v_gene: TRBV27; d_gene: -; CDR3nt: TGTGCCAGCAGAAAGACAACAACTAATGAAAAACTGTTTTTT; CDR3aa: CASRKTTTNEKLFF
len: 15; abundance: -; j_gene: TRBJ2-3; v_gene: TRBV5-4; d_gene: -; CDR3nt: TGTGCCAGCAGCTTGTATACAGGGCGCACAGATACGCAGTATTTT; CDR3aa: CASSLYTGRTDTQYF
len: 13; abundance: -; j_gene: TRBJ2-7; v_gene: TRBV15; d_gene: -; CDR3nt: TGTGCCACCAGCCCTGGGTTAGGCCACGAGCAGTACTTC; CDR3aa: CATSPGLGHEQYF
len: 14; abundance: -; j_gene: TRBJ1-5; v_gene: TRBV5-6; d_gene: -; CDR3nt: TGTGCCAGCAGCTTGCGGGGGGCAAGTCAGCCCCAGCATTTT; CDR3aa: CASSLRGASQPQHF
len: 12; abundance: -; j_gene: TRBJ1-1; v_gene: TRBV6-5; d_gene: -; CDR3nt: TGTGCCAGCAGTTACCGGCAGGGGAAAGCTTTCTTT; CDR3aa: CASSYRQGKAFF
len: 14; abundance: once; j_gene: TRBJ1-1; v_gene: TRBV6-6; d_gene: -; CDR3nt: TGTGCCAGCAGTCAAGCGGGGGAGAACACTGAAGCTTTCTTT; CDR3aa: CASSQAGENTEAFF
len: 14; abundance: -; j_gene: TRBJ2-7; v_gene: TRBV14; d_gene: -; CDR3nt: TGTGCCAGCAGCAGGACCTTCGGGCCCTACGAGCAGTACTTC; CDR3aa: CASSRTFGPYEQYF
len: 16; abundance: -; j_gene: TRBJ2-4; v_gene: TRBV2; d_gene: TRBD2; CDR3nt: TGTGCCAGCAGTGGTAAGAGCGGGAGTGCCAAAAACATTCAGTACTTC; CDR3aa: CASSGKSGSAKNIQYF
len: 14; abundance: -; j_gene: TRBJ2-7; v_gene: TRBV6-5; d_gene: TRBD1; CDR3nt: TGTGCCAGCAGGAGAGGACAGGGCTCCTACGAGCAGTACTTC; CDR3aa: CASRRGQGSYEQYF
len: 13; abundance: -; j_gene: TRBJ2-7; v_gene: TRBV6-5; d_gene: TRBD1; CDR3nt: TGTGCCAGCAGCCTAGACAGGGACAACGAGCAGTACTTC; CDR3aa: CASSLDRDNEQYF
len: 18; abundance: -; j_gene: TRBJ1-1; v_gene: TRBV12-5; d_gene: TRBD1; CDR3nt: TGTGCTAGTGGCTTGAGGGTGGACAGGGGGCTTCGGAACACTGAAGCTTTCTTT; CDR3aa: CASGLRVDRGLRNTEAFF
len: 14; abundance: once; j_gene: TRBJ2-5; v_gene: TRBV7-9; d_gene: -; CDR3nt: TGTGCCAGCAGCCTAGTCGGGGCTCGGGAGACCCAGTACTTC; CDR3aa: CASSLVGARETQYF
len: 13; abundance: -; j_gene: TRBJ1-4; v_gene: TRBV3-1/TRBV3-2; d_gene: -; CDR3nt: TGTGCCAGCAGCCCCCGGACCGGCGAAAAACTGTTTTTT; CDR3aa: CASSPRTGEKLFF
len: 13; abundance: -; j_gene: TRBJ2-3; v_gene: TRBV19; d_gene: -; CDR3nt: TGTGCCAGTAGTATCCTTACCACAGATACGCAGTATTTT; CDR3aa: CASSILTTDTQYF
len: 12; abundance: -; j_gene: TRBJ1-1; v_gene: TRBV4-1; d_gene: TRBD1; CDR3nt: TGCGCCAGCAGCCCAGGGGGGACTGAAGCTTTCTTT; CDR3aa: CASSPGGTEAFF
len: 13; abundance: -; j_gene: TRBJ1-1; v_gene: TRBV19; d_gene: -; CDR3nt: TGTGCCAGTAGCCCGACGTTGAACACTGAAGCTTTCTTT; CDR3aa: CASSPTLNTEAFF
len: 15; abundance: -; j_gene: TRBJ1-1; v_gene: TRBV5-6; d_gene: -; CDR3nt: TGTGCCAGCACCTACTTACGACTCGGGGACACTGAAGCTTTCTTT; CDR3aa: CASTYLRLGDTEAFF
len: 15; abundance: once; j_gene: TRBJ2-2; v_gene: TRBV19; d_gene: -; CDR3nt: TGTGCCAGTAGTGCTCAGGGGTGGGTCACCGGGGAGCTGTTTTTT; CDR3aa: CASSAQGWVTGELFF
len: 16; abundance: -; j_gene: TRBJ2-3; v_gene: TRBV3-1/TRBV3-2; d_gene: -; CDR3nt: TGTGCCAGCAGCCAGTTCGAATCGACGGGCACAGATACGCAGTATTTT; CDR3aa: CASSQFESTGTDTQYF
len: 14; abundance: -; j_gene: TRBJ1-1; v_gene: TRBV7-2; d_gene: -; CDR3nt: TGTGCCAGCAGCCTTAGAGGGGATAACACTGAAGCTTTCTTT; CDR3aa: CASSLRGDNTEAFF
len: 11; abundance: -; j_gene: TRBJ1-2; v_gene: TRBV30; d_gene: -; CDR3nt: TGTGCCTGGAGTGATAGGAATGGCTACACCTTC; CDR3aa: CAWSDRNGYTF
len: 17; abundance: few; j_gene: TRBJ1-2; v_gene: TRBV5-1; d_gene: TRBD1; CDR3nt: TGCGCCAGCAGCTTAATGACAGGGGCGGCGGAAGTCAGTGGCTACACCTTC; CDR3aa: CASSLMTGAAEVSGYTF
len: 14; abundance: -; j_gene: TRBJ1-2; v_gene: TRBV6-5; d_gene: -; CDR3nt: TGTGCCAGCAGCAACTCGAAACGGGGAGGCGGCTACACCTTC; CDR3aa: CASSNSKRGGGYTF
len: 18; abundance: -; j_gene: TRBJ1-1; v_gene: TRBV19; d_gene: -; CDR3nt: TGTGCCAGTAGCGTACGGAACCGGGTTAACAGGGAAGGCACTGAAGCTTTCTTT; CDR3aa: CASSVRNRVNREGTEAFF
len: 18; abundance: -; j_gene: TRBJ1-3; v_gene: TRBV5-1; d_gene: -; CDR3nt: TGCGCCAGCAGCTTGGTAGTGGGTCCTAACGGACCTGGAAACACCATATATTTT; CDR3aa: CASSLVVGPNGPGNTIYF
len: 16; abundance: -; j_gene: TRBJ1-4; v_gene: TRBV27; d_gene: TRBD1; CDR3nt: TGTGCCAGCAGTTCCACTACAGGGGTCGGAGGAGAAAAACTGTTTTTT; CDR3aa: CASSSTTGVGGEKLFF
len: 13; abundance: -; j_gene: TRBJ1-5; v_gene: TRBV27; d_gene: -; CDR3nt: TGTGCCAGCAGCCTACGGGCCACTCAGCCCCAGCATTTT; CDR3aa: CASSLRATQPQHF
len: 15; abundance: -; j_gene: TRBJ1-5; v_gene: TRBV19; d_gene: TRBD1; CDR3nt: TGTGCCAGTACCTCGGACAGGGGGAGCAATCAGCCCCAGCATTTT; CDR3aa: CASTSDRGSNQPQHF
len: 14; abundance: -; j_gene: TRBJ1-5; v_gene: TRBV19; d_gene: -; CDR3nt: TGTGCCAGTAGTATAGGCTGGGGGCCAAGGCCCCAGCATTTT; CDR3aa: CASSIGWGPRPQHF
len: 14; abundance: -; j_gene: TRBJ1-2; v_gene: TRBV5-1; d_gene: -; CDR3nt: TGCGCCAGCAGCTTGCTTGGGCTAACATATGGCTACACCTTC; CDR3aa: CASSLLGLTYGYTF
len: 14; abundance: -; j_gene: TRBJ2-7; v_gene: TRBV19; d_gene: -; CDR3nt: TGTGCCAGTAGCTTAACAGGCAGCTCCTACGAGCAGTACTTC; CDR3aa: CASSLTGSSYEQYF
len: 16; abundance: -; j_gene: TRBJ2-2; v_gene: TRBV7-8; d_gene: -; CDR3nt: TGTGCCAGCAGCCGTCTGACAGCCTCGAACACCGGGGAGCTGTTTTTT; CDR3aa: CASSRLTASNTGELFF
len: 16; abundance: -; j_gene: TRBJ1-2; v_gene: TRBV19; d_gene: -; CDR3nt: TGTGCCAGTAGTACTTACCCCCGGGCGACTAACTATGGCTACACCTTC; CDR3aa: CASSTYPRATNYGYTF
len: 19; abundance: few; j_gene: TRBJ2-1; v_gene: TRBV5-1; d_gene: TRBD2; CDR3nt: TGCGCCAGCAGCCCTTGGACTAGCGGGAGGCTTTTATTTGTCAATGAGCAGTTCTTC; CDR3aa: CASSPWTSGRLLFVNEQFF
len: 21; abundance: -; j_gene: TRBJ2-1; v_gene: TRBV7-3; d_gene: TRBD2; CDR3nt: TGTGCCAGCAGCCACCTCCTCTTACCTGTAGCGGGAGCTTCCTTCTACAATGAGCAGTTCTTC; CDR3aa: CASSHLLLPVAGASFYNEQFF
len: 13; abundance: -; j_gene: TRBJ1-1; v_gene: TRBV3-1/TRBV3-2; d_gene: -; CDR3nt: TGTGCCAGCAGCCAACTAGGCGGGACTGAAGCTTTCTTT; CDR3aa: CASSQLGGTEAFF
len: 14; abundance: -; j_gene: TRBJ1-5; v_gene: TRBV27; d_gene: -; CDR3nt: TGTGCCAGCAGTTCAGGGTATAGCAATCAGCCCCAGCATTTT; CDR3aa: CASSSGYSNQPQHF
len: 15; abundance: -; j_gene: TRBJ1-5; v_gene: TRBV28; d_gene: -; CDR3nt: TGTGCCAGCAGGACGTCCTACAGGAGCAATCAGCCCCAGCATTTT; CDR3aa: CASRTSYRSNQPQHF
len: 11; abundance: once; j_gene: TRBJ2-1; v_gene: TRBV4-1; d_gene: -; CDR3nt: TGCGCCAGCAGCCAAGTAGGGAGATCCGTCTTC; CDR3aa: CASSQVGRSVF
len: 14; abundance: -; j_gene: TRBJ2-1; v_gene: TRBV7-2; d_gene: -; CDR3nt: TGTGCCAGCAGCTCCCGACTAGGGGGCAATGAGCAGTTCTTC; CDR3aa: CASSSRLGGNEQFF
len: 15; abundance: -; j_gene: TRBJ1-5; v_gene: TRBV6-5; d_gene: -; CDR3nt: TGTGCCAGCATGGAGGGGCGAAGTAGCAATCAGCCCCAGCATTTT; CDR3aa: CASMEGRSSNQPQHF
len: 15; abundance: -; j_gene: TRBJ1-2; v_gene: TRBV21-1; d_gene: -; CDR3nt: TGTGCCAGCAGAACTCGAGGGGGGCACAACTATGGCTACACCTTC; CDR3aa: CASRTRGGHNYGYTF
len: 15; abundance: -; j_gene: TRBJ2-7; v_gene: TRBV24-1; d_gene: -; CDR3nt: TGTGCCACCAGTGATTCCGGGTCACTTACCTACGAGCAGTACTTC; CDR3aa: CATSDSGSLTYEQYF
len: 16; abundance: -; j_gene: TRBJ1-4; v_gene: TRBV5-6; d_gene: -; CDR3nt: TGTGCCAGCAGCTTGGTTCCGGGACGGCGGAGCGAAAAACTGTTTTTT; CDR3aa: CASSLVPGRRSEKLFF
len: 14; abundance: once; j_gene: TRBJ1-3; v_gene: TRBV2; d_gene: -; CDR3nt: TGTGCCAGCAAGGGGGGATACTCTGGAAACACCATATATTTT; CDR3aa: CASKGGYSGNTIYF